This paragraph covers one T cell receptor beta chain sequence. What it recognizes is unknown. At one end, the junction sequence differs from germline, possibly due to a read error. The data originate from a study of CD4 T cells in relation to SARS-CoV-2 and coronaviruses. Study results and caveats: Memory recall responses, not primary responses primed in culture, are what the assay detects.

CEF-cultured naive and memory CD4+ T cell DNA got survey-level sequencing. The repertoire was sequenced with immunoSEQ multiplex PCR; TCRdb's copy has only in-frame clones and lacks some. The profile shows some 37,000 clones, 75% to 85% of them singletons. Germline V gene sequence: CDR1 SSHAT, CDR2 FNYEAQ (reference sequence). This CDR3 is 16 amino acids long. Cryopreserved PBMCs were CD4-enriched, then split into naive and memory cells. Sorted naive or memory CD4+ cells met CEF peptides for around ten days. The sequence was collected from an adult with COVID-19. The sample consisted of memory CD4+ T cells from PBMCs, cultured in vitro. The gene calls are TRBV7-7 and TRBJ1-6, with D possibly TRBD1 on 5 matching bases. CDR3 coding DNA: TGTGCTAGCAGCCTCGTCCAGGGCCTCTATAATTCACCCCTCCACTTT. Protein: CASSLVQGLYNSPLHF.